The clone carrying this T cell receptor (beta chain) was found a few times. The sample originates from a study of patients and donors after allogeneic stem cell transplantation. TCRdb used MiXCR to reprocess the RT-PCR reads, holding one entry per CDR3 protein. The sample holds hundreds of thousands of distinct CDR3 sequences, 16% seen once. Sequenced: blood, either unsorted or a sorted T cell fraction (not recorded which). The TCR was taken from a human donor who was either an allogeneic HSCT recipient or a stem cell or donor lymphocyte infusion donor (not recorded which). It is not recorded whose cells these are; they may come from a transplant donor.

CDR3 protein: CASSYVRTEDYGYTF. DNA of the CDR3: TGCGCCAGCAGCTACGTCCGAACGGAGGACTATGGCTACACCTTC. The chain has TRBV4-1 and TRBJ1-2, with D hard to call. Germline V CDR1 and CDR2: MGHRA, YSYEKL. V lost 5 bases to trimming and J lost 3 bases, with 16 bases between them. The CDR3 has 15 residues.